Sequencing of this T cell receptor beta chain was carried out in a study of response to subunit inactivated influenza vaccine (dated 2018 in TCRdb). Regarding the study in general: Deep quantitative profiling of the T cell receptor repertoire was used in the study to follow responses to a trivalent subunit inactivated influenza vaccine.

This clonotype was seen a handful of times. Its antigen target is currently unknown. Per-base quality was not reported, and no clone a single base away is much larger than it. Preparation of the library involved RT-PCR. Sequencing was carried out with an Illumina HiSeq 2500. TCRdb passed the public sequencing reads through fastp at Q25 and MiXCR, retaining productive beta sequences. Rows with one shared CDR3 protein collapse into an entry with the most common genes and DNA. The sample table records 490,000 or so distinct CDR3 sequences; about 7.6% of these occur just once. The ten most abundant clones make up 13% of the sample. From the germline V gene, CDR1 is SGHVS and CDR2 is FQNEAQ. The CDR3 sequence holds 17 residues, the cysteine and phenylalanine included. The read is trimmed to its CDR3 DNA, 51 bases read in frame from base 1. V is pruned by 4 bases and J by 5 bases, leaving 14 bases of the junction without a gene match.

The paper as a whole reports these results and caveats: According to the authors, only a limited number of new T cells may be recruited by each seasonal influenza vaccination.

The sequence links TRBV7-8 to TRBJ2-5; 9 bases in the middle match TRBD2. Sequencing was performed on PBMCs from blood, taken less than 30 months after vaccination. The clonotype was recovered from a man aged 45 to 75 who received an inactivated influenza vaccine. Donor details come from another sample of the same person, matched by shared clones. For the CDR3, the sequence is CASSSPAGGVGVETQYF. The DNA sequence is TGTGCCAGCAGCTCACCAGCGGGAGGTGTCGGTGTGGAGACCCAGTACTTC.